The clone carrying this TCR beta chain showed up just a few times. Its antigen remains unknown. The read halts 3 residues ahead of the CDR3 end, with the missing end drawn from the germline J gene. These data are taken from a study of T cell clonality in common variable immunodeficiency. The study, taken as a whole, reports: In common variable immunodeficiency, TCR beta chains reportedly carried fewer deletions and N-nucleotide insertions. Authors noted CVID clonality's cause needs subpopulation repertoire sequencing.

Both groups were predominantly of Caucasian heritage. V lost 6 bases and J lost 3, with 11 bases in between. Germline assignment: CDR1 GTSNPN and CDR2 SVGIG (reference sequence). The CDR3 sequence is 12 residues long. The table came from immunoSEQ multiplex PCR; TCRdb's copy has only in-frame clones and leaves some out. This repertoire holds 7,800 or so clones, and none appear only once. V gene TRBV30 combines with J gene TRBJ1-1; possibly TRBD1 for D (6 bases). This TCR came from a human donor with common variable immunodeficiency. Sequenced input: peripheral blood mononuclear cells. The CDR3 bases that were read are TGTGCCTGTCTTACAGGGTACACTGAA. This encodes CACLTGYTE. The whole CDR3 sequence is CACLTGYTEAFF.